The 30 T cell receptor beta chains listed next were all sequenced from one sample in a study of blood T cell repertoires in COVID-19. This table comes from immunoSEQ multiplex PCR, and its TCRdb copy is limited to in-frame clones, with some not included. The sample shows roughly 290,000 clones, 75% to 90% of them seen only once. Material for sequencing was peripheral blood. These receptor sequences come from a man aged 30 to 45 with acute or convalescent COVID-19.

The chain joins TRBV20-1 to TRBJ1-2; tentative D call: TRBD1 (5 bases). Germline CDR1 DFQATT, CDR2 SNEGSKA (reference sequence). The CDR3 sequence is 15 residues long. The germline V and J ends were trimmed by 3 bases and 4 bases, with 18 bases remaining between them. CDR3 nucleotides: TGCAGTGCTAGTGGATCAGGGCTTGCCTCCTATGGCTACACCTTC. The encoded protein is CSASGSGLASYGYTF.

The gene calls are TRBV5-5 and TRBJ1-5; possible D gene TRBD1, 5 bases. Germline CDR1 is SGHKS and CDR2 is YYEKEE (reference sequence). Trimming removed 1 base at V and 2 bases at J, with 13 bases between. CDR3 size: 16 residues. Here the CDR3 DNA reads TGTGCCAGCAGCTTGTGGGCCAGGGTTGGCAATCAGCCCCAGCATTTT. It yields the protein CASSLWARVGNQPQHF.

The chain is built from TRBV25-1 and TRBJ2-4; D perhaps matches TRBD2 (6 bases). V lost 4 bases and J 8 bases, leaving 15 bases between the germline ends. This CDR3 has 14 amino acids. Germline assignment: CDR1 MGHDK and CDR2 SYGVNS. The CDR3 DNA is TGTGCCAGCAGTGTACCCGGGGGAGGCCACATTCAGTACTTC. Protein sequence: CASSVPGGGHIQYF.

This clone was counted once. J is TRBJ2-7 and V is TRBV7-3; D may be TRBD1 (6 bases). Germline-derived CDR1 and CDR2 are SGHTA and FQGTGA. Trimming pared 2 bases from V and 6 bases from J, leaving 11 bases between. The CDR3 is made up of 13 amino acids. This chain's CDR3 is CASSLGGRGEQYF. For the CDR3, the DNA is TGTGCCAGCAGCTTAGGGGGCAGGGGCGAGCAGTACTTC.

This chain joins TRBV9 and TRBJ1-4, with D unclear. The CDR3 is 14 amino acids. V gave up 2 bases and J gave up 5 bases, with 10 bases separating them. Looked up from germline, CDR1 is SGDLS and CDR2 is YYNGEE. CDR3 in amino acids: CASSVEPLNEKLFF. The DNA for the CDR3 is TGTGCCAGCAGCGTGGAACCACTAAATGAAAAACTGTTTTTT.

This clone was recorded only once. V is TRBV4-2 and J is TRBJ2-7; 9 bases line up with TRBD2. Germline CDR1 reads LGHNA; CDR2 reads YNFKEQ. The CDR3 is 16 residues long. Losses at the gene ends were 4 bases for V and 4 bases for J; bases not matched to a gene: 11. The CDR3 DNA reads TGTGCCAGCAGCCCAGGGGGGGGACTAGCTTCATACGAGCAGTACTTC. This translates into CASSPGGGLASYEQYF.

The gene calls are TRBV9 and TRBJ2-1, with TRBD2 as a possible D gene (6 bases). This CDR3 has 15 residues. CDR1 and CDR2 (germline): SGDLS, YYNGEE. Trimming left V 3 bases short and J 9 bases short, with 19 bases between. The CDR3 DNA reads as TGTGCCAGCAGCGCGGGACTCCTTCGGGATGGTGAGCAGTTCTTC. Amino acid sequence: CASSAGLLRDGEQFF.

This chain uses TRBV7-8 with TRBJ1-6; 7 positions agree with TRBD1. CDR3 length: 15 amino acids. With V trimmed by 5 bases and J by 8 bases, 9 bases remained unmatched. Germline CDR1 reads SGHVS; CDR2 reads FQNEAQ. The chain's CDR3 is CASSTDRVVDSPLHF. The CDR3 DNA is TGTGCCAGCAGCACCGACAGGGTAGTGGATTCACCCCTCCACTTT.

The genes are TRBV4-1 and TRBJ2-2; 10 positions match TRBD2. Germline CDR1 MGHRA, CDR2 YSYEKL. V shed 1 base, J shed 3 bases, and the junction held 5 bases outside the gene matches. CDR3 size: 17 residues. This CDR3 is CASSQASGSRDTGELFF. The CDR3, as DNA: TGCGCCAGCAGCCAAGCTAGCGGGAGTCGGGACACCGGGGAGCTGTTTTTT.

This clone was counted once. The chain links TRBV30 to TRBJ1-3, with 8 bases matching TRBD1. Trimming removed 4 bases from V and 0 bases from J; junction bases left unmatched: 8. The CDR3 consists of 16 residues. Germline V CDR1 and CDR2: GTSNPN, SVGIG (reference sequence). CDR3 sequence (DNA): TGTGCCTGGAACCCGGGTGGACAGGGCTCTGGAAACACCATATATTTT. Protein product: CAWNPGGQGSGNTIYF.

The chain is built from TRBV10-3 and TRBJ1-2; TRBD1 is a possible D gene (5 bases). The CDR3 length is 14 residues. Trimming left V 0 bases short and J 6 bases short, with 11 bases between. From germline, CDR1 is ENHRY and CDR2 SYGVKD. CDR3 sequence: CAISESWEGHGYTF. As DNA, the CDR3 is TGTGCCATCAGTGAGTCGTGGGAGGGACATGGCTACACCTTC.

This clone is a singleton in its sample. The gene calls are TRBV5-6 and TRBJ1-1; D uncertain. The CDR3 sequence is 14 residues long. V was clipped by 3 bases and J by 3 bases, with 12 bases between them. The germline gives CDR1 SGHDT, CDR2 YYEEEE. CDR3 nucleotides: TGTGCCAGCAGCTACGACCGAGGGTACACTGAAGCTTTCTTT. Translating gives CASSYDRGYTEAFF. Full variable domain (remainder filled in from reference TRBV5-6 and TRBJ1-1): DAGVTQSPTHLIKTRGQQVTLRCSPKSGHDTVSWYQQALGQGPQFIFQYYEEEERQRGNFPDRFSGHQFPNYSSELNVNALLLGDSALYLCASSYDRGYTEAFFGQGTRLTVV.

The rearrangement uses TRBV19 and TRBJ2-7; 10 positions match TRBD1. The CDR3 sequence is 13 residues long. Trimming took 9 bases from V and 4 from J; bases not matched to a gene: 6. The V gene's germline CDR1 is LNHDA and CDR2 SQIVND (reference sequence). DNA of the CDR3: TGTGCCAGCTCTAAGGACAGGGGGTACGAGCAGTACTTC. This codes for CASSKDRGYEQYF.

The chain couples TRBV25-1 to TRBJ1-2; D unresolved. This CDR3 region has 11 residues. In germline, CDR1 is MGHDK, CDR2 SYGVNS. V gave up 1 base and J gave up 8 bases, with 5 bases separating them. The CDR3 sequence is CASSESGGYTF. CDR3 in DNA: TGTGCCAGCAGTGAATCGGGGGGCTACACCTTC.

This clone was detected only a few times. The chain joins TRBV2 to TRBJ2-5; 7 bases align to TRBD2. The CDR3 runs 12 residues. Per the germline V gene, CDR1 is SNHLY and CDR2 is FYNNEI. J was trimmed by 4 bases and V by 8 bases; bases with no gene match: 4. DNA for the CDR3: TGTGCCAGCCGTGGCGGGGGAGAGACCCAGTACTTC. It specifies CASRGGGETQYF.

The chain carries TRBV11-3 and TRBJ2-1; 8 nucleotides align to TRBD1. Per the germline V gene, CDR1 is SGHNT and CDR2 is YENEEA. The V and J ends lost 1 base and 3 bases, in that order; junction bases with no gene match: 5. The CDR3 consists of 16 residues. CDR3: CASSLAATGDYNEQFF. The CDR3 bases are TGTGCCAGCAGCTTAGCTGCGACAGGGGACTACAATGAGCAGTTCTTC.

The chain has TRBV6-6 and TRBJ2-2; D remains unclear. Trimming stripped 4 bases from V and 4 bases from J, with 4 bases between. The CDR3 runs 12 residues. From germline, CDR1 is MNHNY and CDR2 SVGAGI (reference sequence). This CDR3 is CASSLITGELFF. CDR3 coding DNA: TGTGCCAGCAGTTTAATCACCGGGGAGCTGTTTTTT.

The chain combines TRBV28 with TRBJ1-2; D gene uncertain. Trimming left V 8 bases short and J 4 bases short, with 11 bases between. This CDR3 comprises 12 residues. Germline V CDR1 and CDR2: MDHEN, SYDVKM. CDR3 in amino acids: CASSDDFYGYTF. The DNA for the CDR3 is TGTGCCAGCTCTGATGACTTCTATGGCTACACCTTC.

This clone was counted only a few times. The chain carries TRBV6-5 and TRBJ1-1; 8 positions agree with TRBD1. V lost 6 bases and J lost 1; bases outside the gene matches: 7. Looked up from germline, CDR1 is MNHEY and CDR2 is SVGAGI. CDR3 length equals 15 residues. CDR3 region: CASRPDRGANTEAFF. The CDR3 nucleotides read TGTGCCAGCAGGCCTGACAGGGGAGCGAACACTGAAGCTTTCTTT.

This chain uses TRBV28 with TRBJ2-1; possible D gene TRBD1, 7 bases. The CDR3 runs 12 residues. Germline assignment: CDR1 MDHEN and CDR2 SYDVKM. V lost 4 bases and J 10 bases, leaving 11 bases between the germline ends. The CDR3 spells CASSSPGGEQFF. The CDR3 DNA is TGTGCCAGCAGTTCCCCAGGGGGGGAGCAGTTCTTC.

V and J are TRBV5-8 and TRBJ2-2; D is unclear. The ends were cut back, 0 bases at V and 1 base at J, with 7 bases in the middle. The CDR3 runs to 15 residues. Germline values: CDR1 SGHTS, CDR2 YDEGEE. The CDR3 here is CASSLGFMNTGELFF. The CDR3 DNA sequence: TGTGCCAGCAGCTTGGGTTTTATGAACACCGGGGAGCTGTTTTTT.

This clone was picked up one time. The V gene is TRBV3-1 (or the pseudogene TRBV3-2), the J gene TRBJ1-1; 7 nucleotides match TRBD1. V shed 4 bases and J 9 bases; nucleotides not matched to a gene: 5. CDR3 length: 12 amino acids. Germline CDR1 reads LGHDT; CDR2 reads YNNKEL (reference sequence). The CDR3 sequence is CASSRGTAKAFF. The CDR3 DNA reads TGTGCCAGCAGCCGCGGGACAGCTAAAGCTTTCTTT.

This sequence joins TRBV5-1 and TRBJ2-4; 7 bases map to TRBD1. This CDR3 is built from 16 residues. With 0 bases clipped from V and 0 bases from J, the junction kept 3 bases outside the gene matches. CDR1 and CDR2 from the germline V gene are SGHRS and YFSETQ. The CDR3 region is CASSLEAGGAKNIQYF. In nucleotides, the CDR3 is TGCGCCAGCAGCTTGGAGGCAGGGGGAGCCAAAAACATTCAGTACTTC.

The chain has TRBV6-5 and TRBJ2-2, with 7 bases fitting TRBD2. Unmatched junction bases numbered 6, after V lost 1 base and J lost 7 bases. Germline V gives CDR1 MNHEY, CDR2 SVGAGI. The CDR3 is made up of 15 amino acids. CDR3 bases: TGTGCCAGCAGTTACTGGCGGGGGATGGACGGGGAGCTGTTTTTT. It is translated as CASSYWRGMDGELFF.

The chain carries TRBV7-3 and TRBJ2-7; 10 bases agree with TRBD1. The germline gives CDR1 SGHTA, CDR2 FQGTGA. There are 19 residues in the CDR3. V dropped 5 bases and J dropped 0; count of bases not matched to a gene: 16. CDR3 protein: CASSLYAGTGDMSSYEQYF. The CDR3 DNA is TGTGCCAGCAGCCTATATGCCGGGACAGGGGATATGAGCTCCTACGAGCAGTACTTC. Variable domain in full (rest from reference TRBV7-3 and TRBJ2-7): GAGVSQTPSNKVTEKGKYVELRCDPISGHTALYWYRQSLGQGPEFLIYFQGTGAADDSGLPNDRFFAVRPEGSVSTLKIQRTERGDSAVYLCASSLYAGTGDMSSYEQYFGPGTRLTVT.

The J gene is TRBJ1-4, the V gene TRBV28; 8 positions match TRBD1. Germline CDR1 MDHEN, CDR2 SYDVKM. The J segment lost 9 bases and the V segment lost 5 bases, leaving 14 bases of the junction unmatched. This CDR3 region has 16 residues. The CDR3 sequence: CASSTTGGLLNKKLFF. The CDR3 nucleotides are TGTGCCAGCAGTACCACAGGGGGGTTGCTGAATAAAAAACTGTTTTTT.

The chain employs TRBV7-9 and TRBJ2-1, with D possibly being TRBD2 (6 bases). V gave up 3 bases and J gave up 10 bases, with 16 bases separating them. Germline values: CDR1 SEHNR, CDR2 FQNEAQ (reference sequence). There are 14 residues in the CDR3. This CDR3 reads CASSFAWGSGEQFF. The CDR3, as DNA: TGTGCCAGCAGCTTCGCTTGGGGTAGCGGCGAGCAGTTCTTC.

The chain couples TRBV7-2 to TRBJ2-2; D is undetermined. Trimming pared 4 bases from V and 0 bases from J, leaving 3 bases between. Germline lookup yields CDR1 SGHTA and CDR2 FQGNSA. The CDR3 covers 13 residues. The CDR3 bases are TGTGCCAGCAGCTCTCCGAACACCGGGGAGCTGTTTTTT. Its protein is CASSSPNTGELFF.

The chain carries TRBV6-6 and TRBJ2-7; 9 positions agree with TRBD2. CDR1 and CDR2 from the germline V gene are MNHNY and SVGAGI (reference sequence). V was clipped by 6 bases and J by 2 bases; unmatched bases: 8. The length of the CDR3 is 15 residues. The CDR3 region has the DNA TGTGCCAGCAGCGAAGGGAAGCGGGGGGCCTACGAGCAGTACTTC. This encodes CASSEGKRGAYEQYF.

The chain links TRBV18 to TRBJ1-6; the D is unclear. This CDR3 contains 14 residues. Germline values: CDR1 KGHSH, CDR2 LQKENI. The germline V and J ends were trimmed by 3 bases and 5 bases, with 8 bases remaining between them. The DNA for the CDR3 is TGTGCCAGCTCACCGGGCCAGCATAATTCACCCCTCCACTTT. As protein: CASSPGQHNSPLHF.